This TCR beta chain was recovered during a study of vaccination effects on CD4 cells after COVID-19. About the research overall: At 16 days and at one week before vaccination, samples were given by two convalescent patients.

This CDR3 is 13 amino acids long. The germline V and J ends were trimmed by 1 base and 7 bases, with 11 bases remaining between them. This clone was recorded only once. Its cognate antigen is unknown. Data came from immunoSEQ multiplex PCR; TCRdb stores just in-frame clones and leaves some out. The repertoire holds about 64,000 clones, approximately 72% seen once, with 20% to 25% in the top ten. Researchers isolated CD4+ T cells once 9 to 11 days of culture had elapsed. By PCR, the person was confirmed to have had SARS-CoV-2 infection between March and December 2020. This receptor was taken from a human donor who had a prior SARS-CoV-2 infection. The rearrangement joins TRBV12-3 or TRBV12-4 to TRBJ2-7, with a tentative D call TRBD2 (6 bases). Sequences were derived from CD4+ T cells from PBMCs cultured without peptide, sampled before COVID-19 vaccination. The CDR3 is CASSLVGGEEQYF. DNA of the CDR3: TGTGCCAGCAGTTTAGTTGGCGGGGAAGAGCAGTACTTC.